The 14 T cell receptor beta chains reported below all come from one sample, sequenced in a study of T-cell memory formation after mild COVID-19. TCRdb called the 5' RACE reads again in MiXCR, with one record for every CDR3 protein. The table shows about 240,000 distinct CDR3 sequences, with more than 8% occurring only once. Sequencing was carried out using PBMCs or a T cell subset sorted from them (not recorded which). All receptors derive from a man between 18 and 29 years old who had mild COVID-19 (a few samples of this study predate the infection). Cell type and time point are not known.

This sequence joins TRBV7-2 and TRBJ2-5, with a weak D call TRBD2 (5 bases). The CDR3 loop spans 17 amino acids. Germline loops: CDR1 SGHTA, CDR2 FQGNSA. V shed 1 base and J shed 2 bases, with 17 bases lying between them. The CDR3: CASSLGLARVGQETQYF. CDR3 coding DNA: TGTGCCAGCAGCTTAGGACTTGCGAGGGTTGGACAAGAGACCCAGTACTTC.

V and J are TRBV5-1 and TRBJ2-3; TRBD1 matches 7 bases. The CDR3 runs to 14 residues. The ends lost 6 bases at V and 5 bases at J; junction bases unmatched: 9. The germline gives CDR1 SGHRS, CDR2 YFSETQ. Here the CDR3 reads CASMAGGHEDTQYF. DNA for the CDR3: TGCGCCAGCATGGCAGGGGGTCATGAAGATACGCAGTATTTT.

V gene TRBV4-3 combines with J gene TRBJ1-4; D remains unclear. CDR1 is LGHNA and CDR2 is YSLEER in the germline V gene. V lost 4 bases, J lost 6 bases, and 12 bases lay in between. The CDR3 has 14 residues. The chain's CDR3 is CASSLSLTHEKLFF. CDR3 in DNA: TGCGCCAGCAGCCTTTCTTTGACGCATGAAAAACTGTTTTTT.

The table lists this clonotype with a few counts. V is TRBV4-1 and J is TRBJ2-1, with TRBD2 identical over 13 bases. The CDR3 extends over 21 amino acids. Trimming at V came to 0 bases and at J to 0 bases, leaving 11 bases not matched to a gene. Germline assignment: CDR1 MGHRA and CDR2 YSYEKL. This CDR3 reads CASSQEPRLAGGLSSYNEQFF. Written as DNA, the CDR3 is TGCGCCAGCAGCCAAGAACCGAGACTAGCGGGGGGATTAAGCTCCTACAATGAGCAGTTCTTC.

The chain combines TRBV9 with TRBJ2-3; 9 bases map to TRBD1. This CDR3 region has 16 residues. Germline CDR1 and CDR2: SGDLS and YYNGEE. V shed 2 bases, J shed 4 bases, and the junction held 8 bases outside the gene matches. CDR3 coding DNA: TGTGCCAGCAGCGTTCGACAGGGGGATAATGCAGATACGCAGTATTTT. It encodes CASSVRQGDNADTQYF.

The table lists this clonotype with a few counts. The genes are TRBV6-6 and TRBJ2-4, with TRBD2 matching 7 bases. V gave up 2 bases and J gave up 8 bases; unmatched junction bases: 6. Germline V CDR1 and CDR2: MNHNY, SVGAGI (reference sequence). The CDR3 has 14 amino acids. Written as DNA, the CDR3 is TGTGCCAGCAGTTACGGGGGGGATAGGGACATTCAGTACTTC. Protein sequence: CASSYGGDRDIQYF.

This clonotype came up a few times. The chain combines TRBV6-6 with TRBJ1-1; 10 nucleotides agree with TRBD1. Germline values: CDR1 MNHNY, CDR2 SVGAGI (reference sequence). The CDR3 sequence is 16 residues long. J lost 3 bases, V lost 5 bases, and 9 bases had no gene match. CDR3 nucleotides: TGTGCCAGCAGTCCCCGACAGGGGGCGAGGGACACTGAAGCTTTCTTT. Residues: CASSPRQGARDTEAFF.

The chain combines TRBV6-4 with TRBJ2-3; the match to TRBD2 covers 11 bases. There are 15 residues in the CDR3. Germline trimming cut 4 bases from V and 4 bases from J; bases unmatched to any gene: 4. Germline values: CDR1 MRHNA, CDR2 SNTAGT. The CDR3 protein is CASSGSGGAPDTQYF. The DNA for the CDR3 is TGTGCCAGCAGTGGTAGCGGGGGGGCCCCAGATACGCAGTATTTT.

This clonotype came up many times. CDR3 DNA sequence: TGTGCCAGCAGCTTATCCGGGCTCAACTATGGCTACACCTTC. Translated, it gives CASSLSGLNYGYTF. This chain connects TRBV7-2 to TRBJ1-2; D unresolved. The germline V and J ends were trimmed by 2 bases and 2 bases, with 9 bases remaining between them. The CDR3 is made up of 14 amino acids. The V gene's germline CDR1 is SGHTA and CDR2 FQGNSA. The variable domain in full, with the rest retrieved from reference TRBV7-2 and TRBJ1-2, is GAGVSQSPSNKVTEKGKDVELRCDPISGHTALYWYRQSLGQGLEFLIYFQGNSAPDKSGLPSDRFSAERTGGSVSTLTIQRTQQEDSAVYLCASSLSGLNYGYTFGSGTRLTVV.

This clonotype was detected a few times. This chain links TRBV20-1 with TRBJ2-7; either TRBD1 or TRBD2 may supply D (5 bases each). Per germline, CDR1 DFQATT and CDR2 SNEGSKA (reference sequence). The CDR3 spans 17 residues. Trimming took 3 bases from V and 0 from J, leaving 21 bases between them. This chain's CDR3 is CSASPTRGRASSYEQYV. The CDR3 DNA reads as TGCAGTGCTAGCCCGACTCGGGGCAGGGCCAGCTCCTACGAGCAGTACGTC.

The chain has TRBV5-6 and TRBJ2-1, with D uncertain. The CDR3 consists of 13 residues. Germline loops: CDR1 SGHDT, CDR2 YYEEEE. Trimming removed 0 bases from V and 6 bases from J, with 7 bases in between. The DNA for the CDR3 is TGTGCCAGCAGCTTGGGTGCATTCAATGAGCAGTTCTTC. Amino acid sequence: CASSLGAFNEQFF.

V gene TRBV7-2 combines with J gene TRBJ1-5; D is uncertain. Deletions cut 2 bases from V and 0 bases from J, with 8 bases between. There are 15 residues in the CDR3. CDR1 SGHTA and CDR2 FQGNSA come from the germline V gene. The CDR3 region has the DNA TGTGCCAGCAGCTTAAGCAGAGATAGCAATCAGCCCCAGCATTTT. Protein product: CASSLSRDSNQPQHF.

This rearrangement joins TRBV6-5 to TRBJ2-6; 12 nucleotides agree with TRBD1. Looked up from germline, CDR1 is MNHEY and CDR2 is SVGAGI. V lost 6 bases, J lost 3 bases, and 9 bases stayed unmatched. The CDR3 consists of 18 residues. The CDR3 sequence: CASRSSGTGGYGANVLTF. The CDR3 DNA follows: TGTGCCAGCAGATCTTCCGGGACAGGGGGCTATGGGGCCAACGTCCTGACTTTC.

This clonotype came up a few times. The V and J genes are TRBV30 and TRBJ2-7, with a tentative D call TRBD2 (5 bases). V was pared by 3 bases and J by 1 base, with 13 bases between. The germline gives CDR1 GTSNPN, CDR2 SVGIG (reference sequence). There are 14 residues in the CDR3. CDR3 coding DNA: TGTGCCTGGAGAGGGAGTTTGATTTCCTACGAGCAGTACTTC. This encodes CAWRGSLISYEQYF.